This T cell receptor (beta chain) emerged from a study of blood T cell repertoires in COVID-19. Study overall: The samples span acute and convalescent COVID-19 from the United States, Italy and Spain.

Recruitment covered roughly 22 US areas and drew participants whose ages spanned roughly 18 to 89 years. Two negative PCRs, clearance, or symptom resolution were required of recovered Cohort 3 donors. In the source study's methods: Counts of nucleated cells, estimated from reference gene primer amplification, were obtained. Measured with immunoSEQ multiplex PCR; TCRdb has only the in-frame clones, and not every one. V and J calls and clone size come straight from that table; D and trimming were deduced from the DNA. The data hold around 250,000 clones, with 75% to 90% observed a single time. This clone was counted once. Germline CDR1 LGHDT, CDR2 YNNKEL (reference sequence). Trimming took 1 base from V and 2 from J; bases not matched to a gene: 2. The CDR3 consists of 16 residues.

Sequencing was carried out using PBMCs or T cells enriched from blood (not recorded which). The source of this sequence is a woman aged 30 to 39 who had recovered from COVID-19. The rearrangement links TRBV3-1 (or the pseudogene TRBV3-2) to TRBJ1-2, with TRBD1 identical over 12 bases. The CDR3 DNA is TGTGCCAGCAGCCAAGGAGGGACAGGGGGCAACTATGGCTACACCTTC. Amino acid sequence: CASSQGGTGGNYGYTF.